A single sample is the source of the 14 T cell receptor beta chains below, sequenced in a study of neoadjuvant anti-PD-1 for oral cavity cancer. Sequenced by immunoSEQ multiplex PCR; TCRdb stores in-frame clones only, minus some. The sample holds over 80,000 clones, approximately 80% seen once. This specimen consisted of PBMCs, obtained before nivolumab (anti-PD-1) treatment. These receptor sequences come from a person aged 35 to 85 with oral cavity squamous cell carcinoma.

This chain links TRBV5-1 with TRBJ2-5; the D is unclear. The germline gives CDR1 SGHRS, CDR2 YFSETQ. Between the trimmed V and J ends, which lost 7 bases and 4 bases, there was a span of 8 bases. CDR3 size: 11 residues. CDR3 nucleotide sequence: TGCGCCAGCTATTTCGCAGAGACCCAGTACTTC. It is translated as CASYFAETQYF.

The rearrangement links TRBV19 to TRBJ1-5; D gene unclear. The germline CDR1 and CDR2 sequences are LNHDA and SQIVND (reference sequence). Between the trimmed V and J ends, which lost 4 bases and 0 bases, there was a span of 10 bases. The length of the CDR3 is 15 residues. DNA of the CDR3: TGTGCCAGTAGTACCTTACCAGATAGCAATCAGCCCCAGCATTTT. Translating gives CASSTLPDSNQPQHF.

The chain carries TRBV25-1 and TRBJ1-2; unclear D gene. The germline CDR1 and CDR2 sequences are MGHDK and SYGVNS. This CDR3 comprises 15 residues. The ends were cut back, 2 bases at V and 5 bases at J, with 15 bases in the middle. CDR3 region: CASSEGAANLYGYTF. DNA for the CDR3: TGTGCCAGCAGTGAAGGAGCAGCAAACCTTTATGGCTACACCTTC.

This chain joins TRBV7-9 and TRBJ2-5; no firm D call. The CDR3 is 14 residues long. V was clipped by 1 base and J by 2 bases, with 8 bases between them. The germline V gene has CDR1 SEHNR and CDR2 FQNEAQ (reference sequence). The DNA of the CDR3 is TGTGCCAGCAGCTTAGTAGGGTTTCAAGAGACCCAGTACTTC. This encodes CASSLVGFQETQYF. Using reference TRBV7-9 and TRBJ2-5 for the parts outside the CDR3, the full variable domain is DTGVSQNPRHKITKRGQNVTFRCDPISEHNRLYWYRQTLGQGPEFLTYFQNEAQLEKSRLLSDRFSAERPKGSFSTLEIQRTEQGDSAMYLCASSLVGFQETQYFGPGTRLLVL.

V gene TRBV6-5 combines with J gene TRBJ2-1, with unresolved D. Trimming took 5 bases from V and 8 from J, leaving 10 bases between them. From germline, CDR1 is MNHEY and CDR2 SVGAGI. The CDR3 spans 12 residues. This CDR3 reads CASSPSEDEQFF. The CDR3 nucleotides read TGTGCCAGCAGTCCCTCAGAGGATGAGCAGTTCTTC.

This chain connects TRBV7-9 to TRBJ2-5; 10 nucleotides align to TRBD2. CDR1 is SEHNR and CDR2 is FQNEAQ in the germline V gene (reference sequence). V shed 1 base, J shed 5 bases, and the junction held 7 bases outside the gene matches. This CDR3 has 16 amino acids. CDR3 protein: CASSLEASGGSETQYF. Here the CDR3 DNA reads TGTGCCAGCAGCTTAGAAGCTAGCGGGGGCTCGGAGACCCAGTACTTC.

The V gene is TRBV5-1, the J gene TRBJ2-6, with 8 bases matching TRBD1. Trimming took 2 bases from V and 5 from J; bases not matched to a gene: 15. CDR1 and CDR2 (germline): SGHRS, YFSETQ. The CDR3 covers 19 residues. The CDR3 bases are TGCGCCAGCAGCTTCATGACAGGGGCCGTGGCGACATGGGCCAACGTCCTGACTTTC. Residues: CASSFMTGAVATWANVLTF.

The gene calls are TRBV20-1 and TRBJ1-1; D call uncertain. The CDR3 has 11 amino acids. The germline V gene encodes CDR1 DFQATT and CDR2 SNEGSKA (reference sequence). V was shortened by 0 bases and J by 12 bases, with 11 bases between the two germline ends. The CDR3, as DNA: TGCAGTGCTAGAGAAGTTGGCCACCCTTTCTTT. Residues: CSAREVGHPFF.

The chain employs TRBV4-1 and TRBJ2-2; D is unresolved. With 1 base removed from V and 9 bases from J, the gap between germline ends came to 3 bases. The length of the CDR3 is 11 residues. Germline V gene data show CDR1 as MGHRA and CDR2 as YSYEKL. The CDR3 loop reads CASSQARELFF. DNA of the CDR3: TGCGCCAGCAGCCAAGCGAGGGAGCTGTTTTTT.

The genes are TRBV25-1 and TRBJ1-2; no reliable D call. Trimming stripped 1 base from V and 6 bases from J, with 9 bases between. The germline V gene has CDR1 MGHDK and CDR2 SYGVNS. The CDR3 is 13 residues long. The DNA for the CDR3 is TGTGCCAGCAGTGAATCCGGGTCCCATGGCTACACCTTC. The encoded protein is CASSESGSHGYTF.

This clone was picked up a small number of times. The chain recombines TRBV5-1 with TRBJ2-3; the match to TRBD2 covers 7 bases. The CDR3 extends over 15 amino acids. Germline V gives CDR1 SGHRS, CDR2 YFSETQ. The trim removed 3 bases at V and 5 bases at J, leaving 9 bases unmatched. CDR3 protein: CASSWTGGGGDTQYF. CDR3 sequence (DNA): TGCGCCAGCAGCTGGACGGGGGGAGGTGGAGATACGCAGTATTTT.

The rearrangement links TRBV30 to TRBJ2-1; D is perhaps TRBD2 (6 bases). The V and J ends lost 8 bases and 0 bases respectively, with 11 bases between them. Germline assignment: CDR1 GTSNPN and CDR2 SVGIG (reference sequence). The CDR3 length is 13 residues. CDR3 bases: TGTGCCGGAGGGGAGAGCTCCTACAATGAGCAGTTCTTC. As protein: CAGGESSYNEQFF.

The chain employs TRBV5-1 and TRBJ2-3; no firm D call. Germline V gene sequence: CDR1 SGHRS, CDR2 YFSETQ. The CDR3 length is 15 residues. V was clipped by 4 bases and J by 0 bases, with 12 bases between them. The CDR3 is CASSPTEASTDTQYF. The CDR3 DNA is TGCGCCAGCAGCCCTACAGAAGCTAGCACAGATACGCAGTATTTT.

The CDR3 coding sequence is TGTGCCAGCAGTTACGTGGCAGGCTTCAATCAGCCCCAGCATTTT. This translates into CASSYVAGFNQPQHF. This rearrangement joins TRBV6-6 to TRBJ1-5; D not resolved. CDR1 MNHNY and CDR2 SVGAGI come from the germline V gene (reference sequence). V lost 2 bases and J 3 bases, leaving 11 bases between the germline ends. This CDR3 contains 15 residues.